This T cell receptor beta chain was identified during a study of T cells after yellow fever vaccination. Whole-study findings and limits: Among all clonotypes, a small share was observed in both CD4 and CD8 compartments.

The CDR3 length is 14 residues. J lost 8 bases, V lost 5 bases, and 12 bases had no gene match. The germline gives CDR1 SGHTA, CDR2 FQGNSA. This clonotype was detected a few times. Its antigen is undetermined. MiXCR was run by TCRdb on the 5' RACE reads, yielding one entry per CDR3 protein. Of 300,000 to 400,000 distinct CDR3 sequences listed, under 15% are singletons. The V gene is TRBV7-2, the J gene TRBJ2-7; 7 bases match TRBD1. Here the sequenced sample was CD4+ T cells sorted from PBMCs, taken 15 days after the yellow fever booster vaccination. This sequence originates from a man younger than 35 who received the YFV17D yellow fever vaccine. CDR3 sequence (DNA): TGTGCCAGCAGCCCCTACTTCCTGGGACAGAAGCAGTACTTC. Translation gives CASSPYFLGQKQYF.